Listed here is a single T cell receptor beta chain. Its specificity is unknown. The data stem from a study of neoadjuvant nivolumab and ipilimumab in lung cancer. Regarding the study as a whole: Compared with tumor-adjacent uninvolved lung, resected tumors showed greater richness and clonality. Higher pretherapy blood TCR richness went with higher resected-tumor richness.

The table came from immunoSEQ multiplex PCR; TCRdb's copy has only in-frame clones and leaves some out. The sample has roughly 18,000 clones, over 70% seen once. CDR1 and CDR2 (germline): SGHTA, FQGNSA. V shed 2 bases and J shed 4 bases, with 11 bases lying between them. The CDR3 consists of 15 residues. Source: tumor tissue, taken after neoadjuvant nivolumab, alone or with ipilimumab, at or shortly before surgery. This chain connects TRBV7-2 to TRBJ1-4; D call uncertain. The TCR was taken from an adult with non-small cell lung cancer. The CDR3 reads CASSLTAGLNEKLFF. CDR3 nucleotide sequence: TGTGCCAGCAGCTTAACCGCAGGACTTAATGAAAAACTGTTTTTT. Complete variable domain (other parts from reference TRBV7-2 and TRBJ1-4): GAGVSQSPSNKVTEKGKDVELRCDPISGHTALYWYRQSLGQGLEFLIYFQGNSAPDKSGLPSDRFSAERTGGSVSTLTIQRTQQEDSAVYLCASSLTAGLNEKLFFGSGTQLSVL.